This T cell receptor (beta chain) was profiled in a study of blood T cell repertoires in COVID-19. Across the study: Sources were T cells, B-cell-depleted T cells, or PBMCs; the material itself was cDNA or gDNA.

This clone is a singleton in its sample. Clones were read by immunoSEQ multiplex PCR, and TCRdb kept only the in-frame ones, dropping some. The sample includes 650,000 to 800,000 clones, around 89% of them seen just once. The origin of this receptor is a young woman with acute or convalescent COVID-19. The source material was peripheral blood.

CDR3 residues: CASSMGGANNEQFF. CDR3 in DNA: TGTGCCAGCAGCATGGGAGGGGCGAACAATGAGCAGTTCTTC. The genes are TRBV7-2 and TRBJ2-1, with 7 bases identical to TRBD2. This CDR3 is 14 amino acids long. Germline CDR1 SGHTA, CDR2 FQGNSA. The V and J ends lost 5 bases and 5 bases, in that order; junction bases with no gene match: 6.